This record concerns one T cell receptor beta chain sequence. Its antigen remains undetermined. Base qualities are not recorded, but no much larger clone differs from it by a single base. Counted from cysteine to phenylalanine, this CDR3 has 15 amino acids. Only the CDR3 portion is preserved as DNA: 45 bases, with reading frame beginning at the first base. V has 5 bases trimmed and J has 6 bases trimmed; junction bases matching no gene number 10. The germline V gene (reference sequence) yields PRHDT for CDR1 and FYEKMQ for CDR2. This sample was taken from a study of technical replicates of blood from a few donors (dated by TCRdb to 2017 to 2019). Library preparation used the immunoSEQ multiplex PCR assay. TCRdb limited this immuneACCESS table to in-frame rearrangements with V and J called. A share of clones is missing; checked studies link under half to unresolved V genes, and the rest is unexplained. Within this sample are around 60,000 clones, with almost 95% of them counted one time only. Jointly, the top ten make up approximately 4.5% of the sample.

The sequenced sample was PBMCs. This TCR came from a human donor in good health. Some clones in this sample may be carry-over from other donors' samples. Recombination joined TRBV13 with TRBJ2-7; a stretch of 10 junction bases matches TRBD2. The nucleotides read TGTGCCAGCAGCATCTCCAGCGGGAGGGCCAGCGAGCAGTACTTC. It translates as CASSISSGRASEQYF.